The 21 T cell receptor beta chains given below trace back to one sample, sequenced in a study of T cell responses to AZD1222 COVID-19 vaccine. The assay was immunoSEQ multiplex PCR, and TCRdb's table has in-frame clones only and misses some. This table has about 150,000 clones, 92% appearing once. The sequences come from peripheral blood, collected on day 0 of AZD1222 vaccination. The receptors come from an adult in good health.

The chain has TRBV6-5 and TRBJ1-2; D is possibly TRBD1 (5 bases). CDR1 and CDR2 from the germline V gene are MNHEY and SVGAGI. CDR3 length equals 13 residues. V was shortened by 8 bases and J by 4 bases, with 14 bases between the two germline ends. The CDR3 here is CASGPGRTYGYTF. The CDR3 DNA follows: TGTGCCAGCGGGCCGGGACGGACCTATGGCTACACCTTC.

The chain employs TRBV4-1 and TRBJ2-7, with 7 bases matching TRBD1. With V trimmed by 1 base and J by 5 bases, 5 bases remained unmatched. The CDR3 extends over 14 amino acids. Germline V gene lookup returns CDR1 MGHRA and CDR2 YSYEKL. The CDR3 loop reads CASSQGQGTDEQYF. As DNA, the CDR3 is TGCGCCAGCAGCCAAGGACAGGGAACGGACGAGCAGTACTTC.

J is TRBJ1-2 and V is TRBV19; no clear D gene. This CDR3 contains 15 residues. Trimming removed 7 bases at V and 3 bases at J, with 18 bases between. Germline V CDR1 and CDR2: LNHDA, SQIVND (reference sequence). The DNA of the CDR3 is TGTGCCAGTAATTTAAAAGAGGAAACCTACTATGGCTACACCTTC. Translated, it gives CASNLKEETYYGYTF.

The CDR3 DNA follows: TGTGCCAGCAGTTTAGTACAGGGGAATTTTGGCTACACCTTC. As protein: CASSLVQGNFGYTF. The chain employs TRBV27 and TRBJ1-2; 7 nucleotides agree with TRBD1. CDR3 length: 14 amino acids. V lost 2 bases, J lost 7 bases, and 7 bases stayed unmatched. Germline CDR1 reads MNHEY; CDR2 reads SMNVEV (reference sequence).

The genes are TRBV5-1 and TRBJ2-2, with 9 bases fitting TRBD2. The CDR3 has 16 amino acids. Germline V CDR1 and CDR2: SGHRS, YFSETQ. V was clipped by 4 bases and J by 6 bases; unmatched bases: 10. The CDR3 spells CASSHRSGSSPGELFF. The CDR3 region has the DNA TGCGCCAGCAGCCACCGTAGCGGGAGTTCCCCCGGGGAGCTGTTTTTT.

V gene TRBV6-4 combines with J gene TRBJ2-5, with TRBD2 matching 11 bases. The ends lost 3 bases at V and 6 bases at J; junction bases unmatched: 9. The CDR3 is 16 residues long. CDR1 is MRHNA and CDR2 is SNTAGT in the germline V gene. DNA for the CDR3: TGTGCCAGCAGTGATCGTCTAGCGGGAGGATGGCAGACCCAGTACTTC. Encoded protein: CASSDRLAGGWQTQYF.

V is TRBV4-2 and J is TRBJ2-5, with unresolved D. Trimming cost V 6 bases and J 3 bases, with 17 bases left between them. CDR3 length: 15 residues. Per germline, CDR1 LGHNA and CDR2 YNFKEQ. For the CDR3, the DNA is TGTGCCAGCAGTCCCTCCCCAGACTCGGAAGAGACCCAGTACTTC. This codes for CASSPSPDSEETQYF.

The rearrangement uses TRBV1 and TRBJ2-7; the D call in the table, TRBD2, was not verified against the DNA. TRBV1 is described as a pseudogene. The CDR3 has 17 amino acids. CDR3 residues: CTSSSAVSGAPSYEQYF. The CDR3 DNA reads as TGCACCAGCAGCTCGGCGGTCAGCGGGGCCCCCTCCTACGAGCAGTACTTC.

The chain combines TRBV5-4 with TRBJ1-1; 9 bases fit TRBD1. There are 14 residues in the CDR3. The J segment lost 8 bases and the V segment lost 6 bases, leaving 11 bases of the junction unmatched. Germline V gene data show CDR1 as SGHNT and CDR2 as YYREEE (reference sequence). This CDR3 reads CASNYRGLDREAFF. CDR3 in DNA: TGTGCCAGCAACTACAGGGGGCTGGACCGAGAAGCTTTCTTT.

V and J are TRBV18 and TRBJ1-1; no reliable D call. This CDR3 has 14 residues. The germline CDR1 and CDR2 sequences are KGHSH and LQKENI. Between the trimmed V and J ends, which lost 3 bases and 1 base, there was a span of 9 bases. The CDR3 here is CASSPTRENTEAFF. The CDR3 coding sequence is TGTGCCAGCTCACCTACGAGGGAGAACACTGAAGCTTTCTTT.

The chain links TRBV19 to TRBJ2-7; 11 positions match TRBD2. The CDR3 is 16 amino acids. Germline V gene lookup returns CDR1 LNHDA and CDR2 SQIVND (reference sequence). The J segment lost 4 bases and the V segment lost 4 bases, leaving 9 bases of the junction unmatched. The CDR3 coding sequence is TGTGCCAGTAGTAGTCAGGCGGCTAGCGGGAGGTACGAGCAGTACTTC. Encoded protein: CASSSQAASGRYEQYF.

The chain is built from TRBV7-8 and TRBJ1-5; a possible D gene is TRBD1 (5 bases). From germline, CDR1 is SGHVS and CDR2 FQNEAQ. Between the trimmed V and J ends, which lost 1 base and 6 bases, there was a span of 10 bases. The CDR3 is made up of 14 amino acids. CDR3 sequence: CASSLVGGSQPQHF. The CDR3 DNA sequence: TGTGCCAGCAGCTTAGTCGGGGGGAGTCAGCCCCAGCATTTT. The whole variable domain, filled in from reference TRBV7-8 and TRBJ1-5, reads GAGVSQSPRYKVAKRGQDVALRCDPISGHVSLFWYQQALGQGPEFLTYFQNEAQLDKSGLPSDRFFAERPEGSVSTLKIQRTQQEDSAVYLCASSLVGGSQPQHFGDGTRLSIL.

This chain connects TRBV30 to TRBJ1-1; 12 positions agree with TRBD1. CDR3 length: 14 amino acids. V dropped 5 bases and J dropped 10; count of bases not matched to a gene: 11. Germline assignment: CDR1 GTSNPN and CDR2 SVGIG (reference sequence). For the CDR3, the DNA is TGTGCCTGGGGTGGGACAGGGGGCCTTGACGCAGCTTTCTTT. Translation: CAWGGTGGLDAAFF.

The J gene is TRBJ1-1, the V gene TRBV7-3, with a tentative D call TRBD1 (5 bases). V lost 5 bases, J lost 1 base, and 11 bases lay in between. The CDR3 contains 14 residues. Looked up from germline, CDR1 is SGHTA and CDR2 is FQGTGA. Here the CDR3 DNA reads TGTGCCAGCAGCCCTACGGGGGGGAACACTGAAGCTTTCTTT. It is translated as CASSPTGGNTEAFF. Full variable domain (rest looked up from reference TRBV7-3 and TRBJ1-1): GAGVSQTPSNKVTEKGKYVELRCDPISGHTALYWYRQSLGQGPEFLIYFQGTGAADDSGLPNDRFFAVRPEGSVSTLKIQRTERGDSAVYLCASSPTGGNTEAFFGQGTRLTVV.

The V call is TRBV11-1, the J call TRBJ1-2; D is ambiguous. The length of the CDR3 is 13 residues. Germline V lookup: CDR1 SGHAT, CDR2 FQDESV (reference sequence). The V end lost 1 base, the J end lost 5 bases, and 8 bases lay between the germline ends. The CDR3 DNA reads TGTGCCAGCAGCTTAGATCAGTCATATGGCTACACCTTC. This codes for CASSLDQSYGYTF.

This rearrangement joins TRBV28 to TRBJ2-5, with 8 bases lining up with TRBD1. The V gene's germline CDR1 is MDHEN and CDR2 SYDVKM. The CDR3 covers 15 residues. V gave up 6 bases and J gave up 0 bases; unmatched junction bases: 6. This chain's CDR3 is CASRARDRYQETQYF. The CDR3 DNA reads TGTGCCAGCAGGGCCCGGGACAGGTACCAAGAGACCCAGTACTTC.

The chain employs TRBV5-4 and TRBJ1-2; 10 nucleotides align to TRBD1. Germline trimming cut 4 bases from V and 1 base from J; bases unmatched to any gene: 4. Germline CDR1 and CDR2: SGHNT and YYREEE (reference sequence). The CDR3 runs 15 residues. For the CDR3, the DNA is TGTGCCAGCAGCCGAGGACAGGGGGTTAACTATGGCTACACCTTC. Amino acids: CASSRGQGVNYGYTF.

The rearrangement links TRBV5-1 to TRBJ1-1, with D uncertain. V was shortened by 4 bases and J by 3 bases, with 10 bases between the two germline ends. This CDR3 is 13 amino acids long. The germline V gene has CDR1 SGHRS and CDR2 YFSETQ. CDR3 bases: TGCGCCAGCAGCCTTACGCATTACACTGAAGCTTTCTTT. Its protein is CASSLTHYTEAFF.

V usage is TRBV7-3 and J usage is TRBJ2-1; the D is unclear. Trimming left V 2 bases short and J 11 bases short, with 13 bases between. The CDR3 totals 13 residues. The V gene's germline CDR1 is SGHTA and CDR2 FQGTGA. The CDR3 loop reads CASSLDQRRKQFF. DNA of the CDR3: TGTGCCAGCAGCTTAGACCAGCGTCGAAAGCAGTTCTTC.

V and J are TRBV27 and TRBJ1-1, with D tentatively TRBD1 (5 bases). The CDR3 covers 14 residues. V was pared by 3 bases and J by 6 bases, with 14 bases between. Germline values: CDR1 MNHEY, CDR2 SMNVEV (reference sequence). The CDR3 DNA follows: TGTGCCAGCAGTTTGTTGGGGGACTGGGCTGAAGCTTTCTTT. Translation gives CASSLLGDWAEAFF.

This chain connects TRBV30 to TRBJ2-2; the match to TRBD2 covers 7 bases. V shed 3 bases and J 6 bases; nucleotides not matched to a gene: 1. The CDR3 is made up of 12 amino acids. Looked up from germline, CDR1 is GTSNPN and CDR2 is SVGIG (reference sequence). CDR3 in DNA: TGTGCCTGGAGGCGGGGGTCCGGGGAGCTGTTTTTT. Encoded protein: CAWRRGSGELFF.